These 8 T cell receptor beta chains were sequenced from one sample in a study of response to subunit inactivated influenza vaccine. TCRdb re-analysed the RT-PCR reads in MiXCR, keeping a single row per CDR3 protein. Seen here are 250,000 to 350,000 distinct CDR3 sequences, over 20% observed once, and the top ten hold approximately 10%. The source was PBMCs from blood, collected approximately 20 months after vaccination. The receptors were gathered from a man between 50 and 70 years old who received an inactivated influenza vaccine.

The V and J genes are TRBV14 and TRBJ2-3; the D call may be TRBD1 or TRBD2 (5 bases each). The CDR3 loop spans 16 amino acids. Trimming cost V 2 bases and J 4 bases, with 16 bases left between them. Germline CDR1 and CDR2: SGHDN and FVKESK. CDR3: CASSQNRGWGPDTQYF. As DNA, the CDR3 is TGTGCCAGCAGCCAAAATCGGGGATGGGGACCAGATACGCAGTATTTT.

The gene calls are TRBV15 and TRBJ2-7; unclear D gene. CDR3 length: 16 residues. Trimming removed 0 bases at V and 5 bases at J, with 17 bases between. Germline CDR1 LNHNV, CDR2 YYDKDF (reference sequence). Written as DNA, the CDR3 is TGTGCCACCAGCAGAGATCTGGCACTCATACAGCACGAGCAGTACTTC. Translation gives CATSRDLALIQHEQYF.

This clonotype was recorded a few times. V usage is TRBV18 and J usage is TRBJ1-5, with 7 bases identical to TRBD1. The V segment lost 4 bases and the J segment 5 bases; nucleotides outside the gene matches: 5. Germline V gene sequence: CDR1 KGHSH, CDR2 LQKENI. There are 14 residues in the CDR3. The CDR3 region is CASSRTGDHQPQHF. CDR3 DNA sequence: TGTGCCAGCTCACGAACAGGGGACCATCAGCCCCAGCATTTT.

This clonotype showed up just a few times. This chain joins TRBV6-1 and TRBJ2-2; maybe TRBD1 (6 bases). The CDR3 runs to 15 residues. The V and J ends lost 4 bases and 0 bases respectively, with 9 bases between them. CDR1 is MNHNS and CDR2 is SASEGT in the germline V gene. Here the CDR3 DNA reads TGTGCCAGCAGTGGCAGGACAGCGAACACCGGGGAGCTGTTTTTT. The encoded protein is CASSGRTANTGELFF.

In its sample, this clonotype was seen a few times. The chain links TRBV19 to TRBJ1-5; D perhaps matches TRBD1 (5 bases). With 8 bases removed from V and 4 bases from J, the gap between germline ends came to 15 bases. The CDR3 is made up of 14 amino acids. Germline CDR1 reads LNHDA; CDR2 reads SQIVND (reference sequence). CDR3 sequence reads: CASGGQLGNQPQHF. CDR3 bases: TGTGCCAGTGGGGGTCAATTGGGAAATCAGCCCCAGCATTTT.

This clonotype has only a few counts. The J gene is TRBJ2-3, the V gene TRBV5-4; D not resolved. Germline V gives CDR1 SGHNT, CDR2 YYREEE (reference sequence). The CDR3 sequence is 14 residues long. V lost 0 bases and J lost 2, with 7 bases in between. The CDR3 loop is CASSLGGDTDTQYF. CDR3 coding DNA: TGTGCCAGCAGCTTGGGTGGGGACACAGATACGCAGTATTTT.

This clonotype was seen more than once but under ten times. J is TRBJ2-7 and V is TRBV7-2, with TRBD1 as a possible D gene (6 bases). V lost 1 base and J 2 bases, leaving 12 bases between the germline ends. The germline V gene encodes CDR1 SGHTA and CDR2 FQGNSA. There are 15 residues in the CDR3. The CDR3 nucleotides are TGTGCCAGCAGCTTAGGACAGGACAAAGCCTACGAGCAGTACTTC. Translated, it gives CASSLGQDKAYEQYF.

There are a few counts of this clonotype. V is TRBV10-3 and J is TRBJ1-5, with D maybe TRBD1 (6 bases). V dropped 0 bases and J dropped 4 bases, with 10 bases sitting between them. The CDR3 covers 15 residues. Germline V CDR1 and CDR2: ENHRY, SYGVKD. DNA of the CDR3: TGTGCCATCAGTGAGTCCGGGGGCGGGAATCAGCCCCAGCATTTT. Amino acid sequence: CAISESGGGNQPQHF.